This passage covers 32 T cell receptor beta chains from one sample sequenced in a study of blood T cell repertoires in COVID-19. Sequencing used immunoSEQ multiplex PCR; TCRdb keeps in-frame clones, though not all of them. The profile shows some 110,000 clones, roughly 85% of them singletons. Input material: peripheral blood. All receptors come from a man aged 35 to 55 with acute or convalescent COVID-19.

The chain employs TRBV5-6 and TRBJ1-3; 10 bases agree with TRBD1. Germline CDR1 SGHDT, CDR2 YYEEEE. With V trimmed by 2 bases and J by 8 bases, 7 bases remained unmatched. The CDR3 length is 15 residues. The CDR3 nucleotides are TGTGCCAGCAGCTTAACGACAGGGGGCTTTGACACCATATATTTT. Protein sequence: CASSLTTGGFDTIYF.

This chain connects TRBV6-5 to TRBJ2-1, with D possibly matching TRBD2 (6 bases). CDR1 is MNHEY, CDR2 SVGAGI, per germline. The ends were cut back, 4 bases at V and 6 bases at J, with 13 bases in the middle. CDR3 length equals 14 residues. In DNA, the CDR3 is TGTGCCAGCAGTTCGACTAGATCGGGCAATGAGCAGTTCTTC. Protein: CASSSTRSGNEQFF.

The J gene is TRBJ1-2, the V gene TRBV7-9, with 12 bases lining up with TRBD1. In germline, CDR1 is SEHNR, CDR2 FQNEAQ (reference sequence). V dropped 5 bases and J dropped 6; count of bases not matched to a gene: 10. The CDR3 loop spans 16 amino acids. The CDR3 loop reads CASSLGTGGDLNGYTF. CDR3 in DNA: TGTGCCAGCAGCCTAGGGACAGGGGGCGATCTCAATGGCTACACCTTC.

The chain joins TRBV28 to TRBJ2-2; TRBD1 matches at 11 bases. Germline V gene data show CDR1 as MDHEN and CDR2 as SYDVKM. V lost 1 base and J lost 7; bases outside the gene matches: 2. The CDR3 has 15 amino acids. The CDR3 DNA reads TGTGCCAGCAGTTTATCGGACAGGGGGCGCGGGGAGCTGTTTTTT. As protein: CASSLSDRGRGELFF.

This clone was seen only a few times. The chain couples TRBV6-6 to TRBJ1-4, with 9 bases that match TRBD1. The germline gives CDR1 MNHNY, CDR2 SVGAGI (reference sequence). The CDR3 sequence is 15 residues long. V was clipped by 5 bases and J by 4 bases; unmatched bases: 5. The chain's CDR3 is CASSAPGQGNEKLFF. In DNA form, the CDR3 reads TGTGCCAGCAGTGCGCCGGGACAGGGTAATGAAAAACTGTTTTTT.

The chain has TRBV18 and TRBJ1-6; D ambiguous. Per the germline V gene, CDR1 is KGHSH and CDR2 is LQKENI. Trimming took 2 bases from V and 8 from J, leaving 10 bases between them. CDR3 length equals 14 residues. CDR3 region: CASSPGHGDSPLHF. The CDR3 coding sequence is TGTGCCAGCTCACCAGGGCACGGCGATTCACCCCTCCACTTT.

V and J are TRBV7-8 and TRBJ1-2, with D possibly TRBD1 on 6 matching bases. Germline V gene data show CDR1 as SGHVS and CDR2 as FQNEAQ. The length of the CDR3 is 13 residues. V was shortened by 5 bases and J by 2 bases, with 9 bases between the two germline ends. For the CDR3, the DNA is TGTGCCAGCAGCCCCACAGGGAACTATGGCTACACCTTC. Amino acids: CASSPTGNYGYTF. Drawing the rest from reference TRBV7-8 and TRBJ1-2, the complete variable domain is GAGVSQSPRYKVAKRGQDVALRCDPISGHVSLFWYQQALGQGPEFLTYFQNEAQLDKSGLPSDRFFAERPEGSVSTLKIQRTQQEDSAVYLCASSPTGNYGYTFGSGTRLTVV.

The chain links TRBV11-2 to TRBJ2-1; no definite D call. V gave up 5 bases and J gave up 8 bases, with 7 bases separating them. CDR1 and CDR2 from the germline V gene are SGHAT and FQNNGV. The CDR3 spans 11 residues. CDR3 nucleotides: TGTGCCAGCAGCCCGTCCGATGAGCAGTTCTTC. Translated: CASSPSDEQFF.

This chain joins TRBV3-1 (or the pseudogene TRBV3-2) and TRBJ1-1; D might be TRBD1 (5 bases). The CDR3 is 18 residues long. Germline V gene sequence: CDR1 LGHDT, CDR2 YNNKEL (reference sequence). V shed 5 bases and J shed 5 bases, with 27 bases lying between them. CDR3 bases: TGTGCCAGCAGCTCAGAAACCCCCGGGTTGGTCTCAGGGACTGAAGCTTTCTTT. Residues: CASSSETPGLVSGTEAFF.

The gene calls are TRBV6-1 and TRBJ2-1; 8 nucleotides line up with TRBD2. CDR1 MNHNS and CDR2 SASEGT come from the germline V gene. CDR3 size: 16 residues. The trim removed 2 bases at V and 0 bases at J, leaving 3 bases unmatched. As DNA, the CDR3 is TGTGCCAGCAGTGAATTTAGCGGGAACTCCTACAATGAGCAGTTCTTC. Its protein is CASSEFSGNSYNEQFF.

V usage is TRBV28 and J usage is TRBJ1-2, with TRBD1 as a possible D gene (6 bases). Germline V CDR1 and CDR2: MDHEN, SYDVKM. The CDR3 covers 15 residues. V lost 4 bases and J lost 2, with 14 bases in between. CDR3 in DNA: TGTGCCAGCAGTTCACCCGGGACAACAAACTATGGCTACACCTTC. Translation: CASSSPGTTNYGYTF.

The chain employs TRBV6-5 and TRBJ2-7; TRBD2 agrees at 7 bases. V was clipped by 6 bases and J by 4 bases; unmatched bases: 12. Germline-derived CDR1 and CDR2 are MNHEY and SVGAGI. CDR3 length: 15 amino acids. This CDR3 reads CASSDFGGSSYEQYF. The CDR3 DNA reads TGTGCCAGCAGCGACTTTGGCGGGAGTTCGTACGAGCAGTACTTC.

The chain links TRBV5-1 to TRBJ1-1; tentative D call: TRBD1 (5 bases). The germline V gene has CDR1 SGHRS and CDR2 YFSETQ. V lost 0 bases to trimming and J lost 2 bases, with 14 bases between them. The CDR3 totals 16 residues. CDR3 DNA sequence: TGCGCCAGCAGCTTGGGGGACGGGAGGGACAACACTGAAGCTTTCTTT. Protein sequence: CASSLGDGRDNTEAFF.

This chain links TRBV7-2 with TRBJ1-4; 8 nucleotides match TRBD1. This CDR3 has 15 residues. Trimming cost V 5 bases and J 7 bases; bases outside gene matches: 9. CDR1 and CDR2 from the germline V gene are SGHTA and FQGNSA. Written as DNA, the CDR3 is TGTGCCAGCAGCCCCCGGACAGGGAGAGGTGAAAAACTGTTTTTT. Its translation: CASSPRTGRGEKLFF.

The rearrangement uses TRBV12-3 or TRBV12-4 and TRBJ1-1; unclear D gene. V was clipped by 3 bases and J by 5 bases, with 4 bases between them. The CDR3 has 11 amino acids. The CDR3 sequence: CASSLRTEAFF. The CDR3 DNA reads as TGTGCCAGCAGTTTGAGAACTGAAGCTTTCTTT.

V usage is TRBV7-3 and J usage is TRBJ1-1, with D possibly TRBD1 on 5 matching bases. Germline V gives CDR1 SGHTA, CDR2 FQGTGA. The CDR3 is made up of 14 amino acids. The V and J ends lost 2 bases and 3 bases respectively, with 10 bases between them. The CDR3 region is CASSLGGVYTEAFF. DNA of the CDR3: TGTGCCAGCAGCTTAGGAGGGGTGTACACTGAAGCTTTCTTT. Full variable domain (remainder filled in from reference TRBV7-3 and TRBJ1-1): GAGVSQTPSNKVTEKGKYVELRCDPISGHTALYWYRQSLGQGPEFLIYFQGTGAADDSGLPNDRFFAVRPEGSVSTLKIQRTERGDSAVYLCASSLGGVYTEAFFGQGTRLTVV.

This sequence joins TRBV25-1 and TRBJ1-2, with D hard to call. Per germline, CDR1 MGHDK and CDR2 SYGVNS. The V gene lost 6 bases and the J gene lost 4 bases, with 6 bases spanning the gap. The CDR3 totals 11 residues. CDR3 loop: CASRSFYGYTF. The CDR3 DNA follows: TGTGCCAGCAGGTCATTCTATGGCTACACCTTC.

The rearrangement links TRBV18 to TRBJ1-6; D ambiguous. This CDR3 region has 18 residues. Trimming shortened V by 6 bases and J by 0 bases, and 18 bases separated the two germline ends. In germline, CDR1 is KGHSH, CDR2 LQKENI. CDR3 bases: TGTGCCAGCTCCACGGGTAGTGGAGGTTTCTCCTATAATTCACCCCTCCACTTT. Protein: CASSTGSGGFSYNSPLHF. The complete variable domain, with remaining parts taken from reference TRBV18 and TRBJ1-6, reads NAGVMQNPRHLVRRRGQEARLRCSPMKGHSHVYWYRQLPEEGLKFMVYLQKENIIDESGMPKERFSAEFPKEGPSILRIQQVVRGDSAAYFCASSTGSGGFSYNSPLHFGNGTRLTVT.

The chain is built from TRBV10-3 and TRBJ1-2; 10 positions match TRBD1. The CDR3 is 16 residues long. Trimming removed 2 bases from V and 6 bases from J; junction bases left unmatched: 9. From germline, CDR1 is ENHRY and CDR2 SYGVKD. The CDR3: CAISEAGTGEMNGYTF. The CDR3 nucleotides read TGTGCCATCAGTGAGGCCGGGACAGGGGAGATGAATGGCTACACCTTC.

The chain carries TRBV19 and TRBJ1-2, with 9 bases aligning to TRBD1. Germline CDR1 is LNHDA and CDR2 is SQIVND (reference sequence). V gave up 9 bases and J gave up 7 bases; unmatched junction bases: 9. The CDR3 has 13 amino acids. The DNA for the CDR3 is TGTGCCAGCACGGTAGGGACAGGGTCTGGCTACACCTTC. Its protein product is CASTVGTGSGYTF.

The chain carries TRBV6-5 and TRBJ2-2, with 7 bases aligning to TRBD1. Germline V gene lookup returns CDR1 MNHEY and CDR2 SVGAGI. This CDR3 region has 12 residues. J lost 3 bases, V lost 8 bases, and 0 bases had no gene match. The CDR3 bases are TGTGCCAGCCAGGGGGACACCGGGGAGCTGTTTTTT. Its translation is CASQGDTGELFF.

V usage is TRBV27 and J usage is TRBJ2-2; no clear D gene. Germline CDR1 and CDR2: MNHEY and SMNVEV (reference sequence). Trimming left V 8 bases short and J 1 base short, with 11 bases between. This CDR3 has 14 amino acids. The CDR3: CASRVEVNTGELFF. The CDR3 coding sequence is TGTGCCAGCCGAGTTGAAGTGAACACCGGGGAGCTGTTTTTT.

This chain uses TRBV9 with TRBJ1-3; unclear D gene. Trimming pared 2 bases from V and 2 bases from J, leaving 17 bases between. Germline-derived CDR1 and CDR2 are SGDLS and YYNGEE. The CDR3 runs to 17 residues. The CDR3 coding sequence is TGTGCCAGCAGCGTTGCCCTACCGACTAATACTGGAAACACCATATATTTT. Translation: CASSVALPTNTGNTIYF.

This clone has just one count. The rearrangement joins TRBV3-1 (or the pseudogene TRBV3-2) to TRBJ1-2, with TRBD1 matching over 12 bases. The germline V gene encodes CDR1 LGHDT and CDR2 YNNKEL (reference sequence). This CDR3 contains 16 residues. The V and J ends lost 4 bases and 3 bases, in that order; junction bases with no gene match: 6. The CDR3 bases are TGTGCCAGCAGCCTCGGGGGGACAGGGGGCTACTATGGCTACACCTTC. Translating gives CASSLGGTGGYYGYTF.

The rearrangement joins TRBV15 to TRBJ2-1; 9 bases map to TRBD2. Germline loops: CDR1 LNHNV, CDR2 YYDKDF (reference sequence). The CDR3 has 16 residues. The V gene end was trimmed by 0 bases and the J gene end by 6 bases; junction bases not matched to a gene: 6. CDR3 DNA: TGTGCCACCAGCAGAGATTGGCGGGAGGGCCGCAATGAGCAGTTCTTC. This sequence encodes CATSRDWREGRNEQFF.

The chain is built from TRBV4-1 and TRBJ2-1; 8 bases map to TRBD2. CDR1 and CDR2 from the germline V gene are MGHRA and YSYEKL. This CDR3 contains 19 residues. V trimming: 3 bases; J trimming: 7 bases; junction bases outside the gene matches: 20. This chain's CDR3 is CASSQQQTGTRGLRNEQFF. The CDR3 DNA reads TGCGCCAGCAGCCAGCAACAAACCGGGACTAGGGGGTTGCGGAATGAGCAGTTCTTC.

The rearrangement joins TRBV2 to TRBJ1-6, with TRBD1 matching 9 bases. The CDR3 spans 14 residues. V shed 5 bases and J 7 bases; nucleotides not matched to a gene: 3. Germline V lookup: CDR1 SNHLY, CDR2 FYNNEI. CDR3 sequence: CASSWDRVNSPLHF. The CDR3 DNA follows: TGTGCCAGCAGTTGGGACAGGGTGAATTCACCCCTCCACTTT.

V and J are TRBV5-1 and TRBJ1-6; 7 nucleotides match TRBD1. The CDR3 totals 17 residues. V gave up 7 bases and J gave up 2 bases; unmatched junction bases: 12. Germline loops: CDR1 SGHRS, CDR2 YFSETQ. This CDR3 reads CASRLTTGTAYNSPLHF. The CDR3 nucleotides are TGCGCCAGCCGACTAACTACCGGGACAGCCTATAATTCACCCCTCCACTTT.

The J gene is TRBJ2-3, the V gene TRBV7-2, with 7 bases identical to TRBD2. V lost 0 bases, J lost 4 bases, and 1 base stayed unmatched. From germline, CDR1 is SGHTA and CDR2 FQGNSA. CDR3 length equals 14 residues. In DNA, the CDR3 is TGTGCCAGCAGCTTAGCGGGAGGGTCAGATACGCAGTATTTT. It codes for CASSLAGGSDTQYF.

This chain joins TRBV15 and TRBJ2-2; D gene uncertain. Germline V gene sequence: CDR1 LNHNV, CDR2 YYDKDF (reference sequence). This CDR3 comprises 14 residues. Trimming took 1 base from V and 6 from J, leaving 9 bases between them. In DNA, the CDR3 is TGTGCCACCAGCAGAGCCCCAATCCCCGGGGAGCTGTTTTTT. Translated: CATSRAPIPGELFF.

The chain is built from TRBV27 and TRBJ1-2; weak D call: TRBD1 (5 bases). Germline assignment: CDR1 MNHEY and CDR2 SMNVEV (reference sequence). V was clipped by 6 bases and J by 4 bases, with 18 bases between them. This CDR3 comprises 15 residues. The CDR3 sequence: CASRPGGAASYGYTF. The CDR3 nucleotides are TGTGCCAGCAGACCAGGTGGGGCAGCAAGCTATGGCTACACCTTC.

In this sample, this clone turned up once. The CDR3 nucleotides are TGTGCCAGCACCAAACGTACAGGGTCGAATTCCGTGAACACTGAAGCTTTCTTT. It specifies CASTKRTGSNSVNTEAFF. J is TRBJ1-1 and V is TRBV27, with D possibly TRBD1 on 6 matching bases. Per germline, CDR1 MNHEY and CDR2 SMNVEV (reference sequence). V dropped 7 bases and J dropped 0 bases, with 24 bases sitting between them. CDR3 length equals 18 residues.